These T cell receptor beta chains were read from a single sample in a study of control samples from healthy donors and cancer patients. The table came from immunoSEQ multiplex PCR; TCRdb's copy has only in-frame clones and leaves some out. The profile shows 54,000 or so clones, 90% to 95% of them singletons. The sample consisted of blood. These receptors were taken from a man aged 25 to 45 in good health. The CDR3 runs from the conserved cysteine through the conserved F or W. D genes are given only for firm matches. Part of the rows lack a size; the others show once, few, many or a class for expanded clones.

j_call	clone_size	v_call	cdr3_length	d_call	cdr3_aa	cdr3_nt
TRBJ1-2	NA	TRBV27	15	NA	CASSSPTQGNYGYTF	TGTGCCAGCAGTTCCCCCACTCAGGGGAACTATGGCTACACCTTC
TRBJ2-2	NA	TRBV2	16	NA	CASSEVGGMVTGELFF	TGTGCCAGCAGTGAAGTTGGAGGGATGGTCACCGGGGAGCTGTTTTTT
TRBJ2-1	NA	TRBV4-2	13	NA	CASSPTTRDEQFF	TGTGCCAGCAGCCCTACGACTAGGGATGAGCAGTTCTTC
TRBJ2-2	NA	TRBV6-2/TRBV6-3	14	NA	CASSYAEAPGELFF	TGTGCCAGCAGTTACGCTGAGGCTCCCGGGGAGCTGTTTTTT
TRBJ2-3	NA	TRBV4-1	14	NA	CASSRPGGTDTQYF	TGCGCCAGCAGCCGACCAGGCGGGACAGATACGCAGTATTTT
TRBJ2-1	NA	TRBV7-3	13	NA	CASSQVSDNEQFF	TGTGCCAGCAGCCAGGTATCCGACAATGAGCAGTTCTTC
TRBJ1-2	NA	TRBV6-6	14	NA	CASSYQGENYGYTF	TGTGCCAGCAGTTATCAGGGCGAGAACTATGGCTACACCTTC
TRBJ2-5	NA	TRBV4-1	15	TRBD1	CASSQVGQGQETQYF	TGCGCCAGCAGCCAAGTGGGACAGGGGCAAGAGACCCAGTACTTC
TRBJ2-7	NA	TRBV11-2	13	NA	CASSLEPGDEQYF	TGTGCCAGCAGCTTAGAACCAGGGGACGAGCAGTACTTC
TRBJ2-3	NA	TRBV9	16	NA	CASSVASPPQPDTQYF	TGTGCCAGCAGCGTAGCTAGCCCTCCCCAACCAGATACGCAGTATTTT
TRBJ2-2	NA	TRBV14	13	NA	CASSQDNSLELFF	TGTGCCAGCAGCCAAGATAACTCCTTGGAGCTGTTTTTT
TRBJ2-1	NA	TRBV9	15	TRBD2	CASSPGLTVYNEQFF	TGTGCCAGCAGCCCGGGACTAACCGTGTACAATGAGCAGTTCTTC
TRBJ2-1	NA	TRBV7-3	14	NA	CASSLQSGANEQFF	TGTGCCAGCAGCCTACAATCCGGGGCCAATGAGCAGTTCTTC
TRBJ2-7	NA	TRBV6-5	14	TRBD2	CASSQPSSGYEQYF	TGTGCCAGCAGTCAACCGTCTAGCGGTTACGAGCAGTACTTC
TRBJ2-2	NA	TRBV6-1	13	NA	CASSDGRAGELFF	TGTGCCAGCAGTGATGGTAGGGCCGGGGAGCTGTTTTTT
TRBJ2-6	NA	TRBV4-3	16	NA	CASSQAEGSGANVLTF	TGCGCCAGCAGCCAAGCGGAGGGCTCTGGGGCCAACGTCCTGACTTTC
TRBJ2-5	NA	TRBV18	13	NA	CASSPDRWETQYF	TGTGCCAGCTCACCAGACAGGTGGGAGACCCAGTACTTC
TRBJ1-4	NA	TRBV7-9	15	NA	CASSLNRDPNEKLFF	TGTGCCAGCAGCCTAAACAGGGACCCTAATGAAAAACTGTTTTTT
TRBJ2-5	NA	TRBV13	18	TRBD2	CASSSRAGGTLGGETQYF	TGTGCCAGCAGCTCTAGAGCGGGAGGTACACTCGGGGGAGAGACCCAGTACTTC
TRBJ2-2	NA	TRBV3-1/TRBV3-2	19	NA	CASSQDTAGFFANTGELFF	TGTGCCAGCAGCCAAGACACCGCTGGGTTCTTCGCGAACACCGGGGAGCTGTTTTTT
TRBJ2-2	NA	TRBV5-4	15	NA	CASSLPGVYTGELFF	TGTGCCAGCAGCTTGCCGGGAGTCTACACCGGGGAGCTGTTTTTT
TRBJ2-1	once	TRBV6-2/TRBV6-3	15	TRBD2	CASSYSMTSDNEQFF	TGTGCCAGCAGTTACTCGATGACTAGCGACAATGAGCAGTTCTTC
TRBJ2-2	NA	TRBV5-4	14	TRBD2	CASSPGGNTGELFF	TGTGCCAGCAGCCCGGGGGGGAACACCGGGGAGCTGTTTTTT
TRBJ2-7	NA	TRBV6-5	14	TRBD1	CASTGGGPTYEQYF	TGTGCCAGCACAGGGGGCGGACCTACCTACGAGCAGTACTTC